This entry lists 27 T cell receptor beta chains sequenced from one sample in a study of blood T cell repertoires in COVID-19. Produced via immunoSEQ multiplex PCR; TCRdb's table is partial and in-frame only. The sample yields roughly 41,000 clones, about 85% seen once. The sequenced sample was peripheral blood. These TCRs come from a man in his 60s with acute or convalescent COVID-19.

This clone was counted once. The CDR3 spells CASSLATDQPQHF. The CDR3 region has the DNA TGTGCCAGCAGCCTCGCAACAGATCAGCCCCAGCATTTT. The chain uses TRBV11-2 and TRBJ1-5, with D hard to call. The V end lost 5 bases, the J end lost 5 bases, and 10 bases lay between the germline ends. This CDR3 has 13 residues. Germline values: CDR1 SGHAT, CDR2 FQNNGV.

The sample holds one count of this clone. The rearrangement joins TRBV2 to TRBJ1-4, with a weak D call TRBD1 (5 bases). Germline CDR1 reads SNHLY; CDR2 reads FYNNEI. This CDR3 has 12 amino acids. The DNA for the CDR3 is TGTGCAGCCGGGGGAGCTAATGAAAAACTGTTTTTT. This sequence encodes CAAGGANEKLFF.

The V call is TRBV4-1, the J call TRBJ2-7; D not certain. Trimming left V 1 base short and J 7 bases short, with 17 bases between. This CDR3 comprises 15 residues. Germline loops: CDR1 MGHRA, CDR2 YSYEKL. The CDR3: CASSQGLLVRGEQYF. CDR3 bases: TGCGCCAGCAGCCAAGGGCTACTGGTAAGAGGAGAGCAGTACTTC.

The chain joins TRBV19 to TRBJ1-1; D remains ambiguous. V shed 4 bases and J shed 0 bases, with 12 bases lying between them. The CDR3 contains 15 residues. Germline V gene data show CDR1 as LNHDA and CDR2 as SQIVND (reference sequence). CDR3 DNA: TGTGCCAGTAGTAGACTTCGGGGAATGAACACTGAAGCTTTCTTT. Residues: CASSRLRGMNTEAFF.

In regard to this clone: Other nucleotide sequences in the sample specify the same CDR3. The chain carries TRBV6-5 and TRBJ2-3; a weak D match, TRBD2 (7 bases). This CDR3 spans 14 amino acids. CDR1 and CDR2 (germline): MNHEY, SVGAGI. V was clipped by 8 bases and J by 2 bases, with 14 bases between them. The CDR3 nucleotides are TGTGCCAGCTTAACGGGGGGCCCCACAGATACGCAGTATTTT. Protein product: CASLTGGPTDTQYF.

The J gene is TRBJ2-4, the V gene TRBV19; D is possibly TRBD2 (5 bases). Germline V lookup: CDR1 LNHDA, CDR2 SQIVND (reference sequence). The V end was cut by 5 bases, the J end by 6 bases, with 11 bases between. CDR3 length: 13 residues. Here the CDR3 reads CASSPSEGNIQYF. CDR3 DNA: TGTGCCAGTAGTCCCTCCGAGGGAAACATTCAGTACTTC.

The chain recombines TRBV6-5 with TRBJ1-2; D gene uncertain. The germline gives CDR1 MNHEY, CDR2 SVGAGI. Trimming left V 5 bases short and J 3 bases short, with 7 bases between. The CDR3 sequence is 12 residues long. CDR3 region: CASSRTDYGYTF. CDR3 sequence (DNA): TGTGCCAGCAGTCGTACGGACTATGGCTACACCTTC.

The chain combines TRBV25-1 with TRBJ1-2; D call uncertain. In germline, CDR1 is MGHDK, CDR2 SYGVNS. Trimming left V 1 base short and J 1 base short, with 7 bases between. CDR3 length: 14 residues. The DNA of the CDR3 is TGTGCCAGCAGTGAATCTCGCAGTAACTATGGCTACACCTTC. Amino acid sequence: CASSESRSNYGYTF.

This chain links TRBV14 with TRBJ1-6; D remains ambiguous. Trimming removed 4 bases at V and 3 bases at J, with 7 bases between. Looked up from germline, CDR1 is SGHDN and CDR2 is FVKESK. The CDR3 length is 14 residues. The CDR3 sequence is CASSPEIYNSPLHF. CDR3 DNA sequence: TGTGCCAGCAGCCCTGAGATCTATAATTCACCCCTCCACTTT.

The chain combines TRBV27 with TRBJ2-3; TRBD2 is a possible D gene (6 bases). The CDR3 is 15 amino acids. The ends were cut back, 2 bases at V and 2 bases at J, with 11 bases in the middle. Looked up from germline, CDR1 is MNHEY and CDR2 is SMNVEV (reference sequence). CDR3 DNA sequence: TGTGCCAGCAGTTTAGGAGGGGTTAACACAGATACGCAGTATTTT. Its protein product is CASSLGGVNTDTQYF.

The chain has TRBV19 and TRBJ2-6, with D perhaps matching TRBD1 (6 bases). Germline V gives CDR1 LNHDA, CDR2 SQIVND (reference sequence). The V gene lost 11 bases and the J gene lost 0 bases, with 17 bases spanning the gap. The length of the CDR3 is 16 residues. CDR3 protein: CASQDSQFSGANVLTF. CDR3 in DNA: TGTGCCTCACAGGACAGCCAGTTCTCTGGGGCCAACGTCCTGACTTTC.

The CDR3 region has the DNA TGTGCCAGCAGCCCCGACAGACTGAACACTGAAGCTTTCTTT. Protein: CASSPDRLNTEAFF. This rearrangement joins TRBV5-4 to TRBJ1-1; possibly TRBD1 for D (5 bases). This CDR3 contains 14 residues. Germline values: CDR1 SGHNT, CDR2 YYREEE (reference sequence). The germline V and J ends were trimmed by 4 bases and 0 bases, with 10 bases remaining between them.

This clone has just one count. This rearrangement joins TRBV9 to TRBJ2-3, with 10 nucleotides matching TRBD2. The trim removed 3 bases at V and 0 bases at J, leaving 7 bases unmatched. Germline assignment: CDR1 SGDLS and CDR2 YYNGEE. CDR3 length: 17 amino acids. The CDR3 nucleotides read TGTGCCAGCAGCGATAGCGGGGGGTCCGCTAGCACAGATACGCAGTATTTT. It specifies CASSDSGGSASTDTQYF.

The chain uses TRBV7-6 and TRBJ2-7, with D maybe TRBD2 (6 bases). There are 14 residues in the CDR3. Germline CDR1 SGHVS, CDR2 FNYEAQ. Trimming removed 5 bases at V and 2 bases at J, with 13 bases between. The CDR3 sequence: CASSPSENPYEQYF. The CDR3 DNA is TGTGCCAGCAGCCCTAGCGAAAACCCCTACGAGCAGTACTTC.

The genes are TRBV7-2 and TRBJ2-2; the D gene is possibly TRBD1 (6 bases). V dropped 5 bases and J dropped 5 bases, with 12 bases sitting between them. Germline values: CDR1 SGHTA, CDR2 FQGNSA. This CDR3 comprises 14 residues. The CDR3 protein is CASSETTGTGELFF. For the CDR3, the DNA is TGTGCCAGCAGCGAGACTACAGGGACCGGGGAGCTGTTTTTT.

The CDR3 here is CATSDQRQGGNYGYTF. The CDR3 coding sequence is TGTGCCACCAGTGACCAGAGACAGGGAGGTAACTATGGCTACACCTTC. V and J are TRBV24-1 and TRBJ1-2; 7 bases fit TRBD1. The CDR3 runs to 16 residues. Unmatched junction bases numbered 8, after V lost 4 bases and J lost 1 base. Germline V lookup: CDR1 KGHDR, CDR2 SFDVKD.

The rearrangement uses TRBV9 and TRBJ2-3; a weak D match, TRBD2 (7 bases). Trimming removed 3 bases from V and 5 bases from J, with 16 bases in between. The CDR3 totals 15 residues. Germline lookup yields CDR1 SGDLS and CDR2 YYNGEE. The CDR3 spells CASSDLRGREDTQYF. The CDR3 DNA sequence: TGTGCCAGCAGCGATTTGCGGGGGCGGGAAGATACGCAGTATTTT.

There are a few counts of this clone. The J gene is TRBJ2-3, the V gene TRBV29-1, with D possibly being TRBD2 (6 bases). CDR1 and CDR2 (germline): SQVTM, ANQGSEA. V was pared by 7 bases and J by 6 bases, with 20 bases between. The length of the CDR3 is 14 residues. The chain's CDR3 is CSAIPLSSADTQYF. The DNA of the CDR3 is TGCAGCGCGATCCCCCTCTCTAGCGCCGATACGCAGTATTTT.

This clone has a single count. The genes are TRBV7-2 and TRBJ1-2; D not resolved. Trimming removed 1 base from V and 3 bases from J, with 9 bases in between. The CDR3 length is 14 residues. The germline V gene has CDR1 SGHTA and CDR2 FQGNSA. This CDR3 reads CASSLDVPYYGYTF. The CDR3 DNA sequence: TGTGCCAGCAGCTTAGATGTTCCCTACTATGGCTACACCTTC.

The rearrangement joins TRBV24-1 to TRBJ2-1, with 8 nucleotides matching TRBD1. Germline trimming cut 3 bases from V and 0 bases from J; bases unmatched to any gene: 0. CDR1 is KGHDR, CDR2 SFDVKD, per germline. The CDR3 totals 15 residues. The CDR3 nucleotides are TGTGCCACCAGTGATACAGGGGGCTCCTACAATGAGCAGTTCTTC. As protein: CATSDTGGSYNEQFF.

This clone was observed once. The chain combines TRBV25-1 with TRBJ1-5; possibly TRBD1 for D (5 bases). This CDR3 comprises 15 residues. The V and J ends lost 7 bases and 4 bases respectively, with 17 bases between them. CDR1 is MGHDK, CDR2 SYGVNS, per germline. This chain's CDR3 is CASKGQGAGNQPQHF. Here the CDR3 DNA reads TGTGCCAGCAAGGGGCAGGGCGCGGGAAATCAGCCCCAGCATTTT.

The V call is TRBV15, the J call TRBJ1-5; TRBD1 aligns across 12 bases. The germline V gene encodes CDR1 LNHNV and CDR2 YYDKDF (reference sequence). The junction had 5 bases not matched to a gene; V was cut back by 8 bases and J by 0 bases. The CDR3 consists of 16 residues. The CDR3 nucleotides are TGTGCCACCGGGACAGGGGGCGTCGGTAGCAATCAGCCCCAGCATTTT. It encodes CATGTGGVGSNQPQHF.

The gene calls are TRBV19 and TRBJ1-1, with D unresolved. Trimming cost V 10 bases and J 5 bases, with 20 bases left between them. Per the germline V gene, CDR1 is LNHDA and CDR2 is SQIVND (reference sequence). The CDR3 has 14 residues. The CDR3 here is CATRVLVVGTEAFF. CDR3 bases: TGTGCCACCCGGGTTCTTGTGGTCGGAACTGAAGCTTTCTTT.

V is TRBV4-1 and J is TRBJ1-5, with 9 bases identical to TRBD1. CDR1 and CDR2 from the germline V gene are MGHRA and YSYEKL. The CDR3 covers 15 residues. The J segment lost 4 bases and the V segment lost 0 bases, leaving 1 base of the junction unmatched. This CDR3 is CASSQETGGNQPQHF. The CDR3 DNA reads TGCGCCAGCAGCCAAGAGACAGGGGGTAATCAGCCCCAGCATTTT.

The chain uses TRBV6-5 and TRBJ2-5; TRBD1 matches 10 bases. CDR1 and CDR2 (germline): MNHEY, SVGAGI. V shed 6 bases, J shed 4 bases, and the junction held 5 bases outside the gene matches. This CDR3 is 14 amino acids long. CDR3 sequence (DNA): TGTGCCAGCAGAGGGGACAGGGGACGAGAGACCCAGTACTTC. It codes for CASRGDRGRETQYF.

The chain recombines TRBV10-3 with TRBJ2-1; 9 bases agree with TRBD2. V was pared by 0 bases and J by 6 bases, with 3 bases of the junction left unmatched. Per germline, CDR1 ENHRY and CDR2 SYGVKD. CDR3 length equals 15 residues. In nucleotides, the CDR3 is TGTGCCATCAGTGAGTCGGGACTAGCTCCCAATGAGCAGTTCTTC. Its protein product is CAISESGLAPNEQFF.

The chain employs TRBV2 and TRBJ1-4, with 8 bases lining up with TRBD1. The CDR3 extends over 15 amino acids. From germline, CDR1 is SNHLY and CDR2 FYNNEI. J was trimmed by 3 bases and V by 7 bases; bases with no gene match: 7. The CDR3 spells CASNDGQGANEKLFF. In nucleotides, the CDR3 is TGTGCCAGCAACGACGGACAGGGAGCTAATGAAAAACTGTTTTTT.